A single sample gave rise to the 15 T cell receptor beta chains below, sequenced in a study of cytomegalovirus exposure and HLA in healthy donors. PCR involved 60 Vbeta and 13 Jbeta primers. The protocol was immunoSEQ multiplex PCR, while the TCRdb copy is restricted to in-frame clones and leaves out a portion. The profile shows approximately 200,000 clones, 65% to 90% of them singletons. The source material was PBMCs. These receptors were obtained from a woman aged 45-59 years in good health and CMV-seronegative.

About this clone: The junction differs from germline at one of its ends, possibly a read error. Other DNA sequences in the same sample also yield this CDR3. The chain joins TRBV7-9 to TRBJ1-4, with 7 bases identical to TRBD1. The CDR3 is made up of 16 amino acids. CDR1 and CDR2 (germline): SEHNR, FQNEAQ (reference sequence). CDR3 in amino acids: CASSLGDRATNEKLFF. The CDR3 nucleotides are TGTGCCAGTAGCTTAGGCGACAGGGCTACTAATGAAAAACTGTTTTTT.

This chain uses TRBV28 with TRBJ1-5, with D unresolved. Looked up from germline, CDR1 is MDHEN and CDR2 is SYDVKM. The CDR3 runs to 16 residues. V was shortened by 5 bases and J by 2 bases, with 16 bases between the two germline ends. For the CDR3, the DNA is TGTGCCAGCAGTGCTTTGTCGGGCGGGGGCAATCAGCCCCAGCATTTT. As protein: CASSALSGGGNQPQHF.

The chain couples TRBV6-1 to TRBJ2-1; 7 bases agree with TRBD2. V gave up 7 bases and J gave up 3 bases; unmatched junction bases: 3. The CDR3 runs 13 residues. The germline V gene encodes CDR1 MNHNS and CDR2 SASEGT. CDR3 sequence: CASKGTNYNEQFF. The DNA of the CDR3 is TGTGCCAGCAAAGGGACTAACTACAATGAGCAGTTCTTC.

The chain has TRBV27 and TRBJ2-3; D might be TRBD2 (6 bases). CDR1 and CDR2 from the germline V gene are MNHEY and SMNVEV (reference sequence). The CDR3 is 15 residues long. The V and J ends lost 2 bases and 0 bases respectively, with 9 bases between them. Here the CDR3 DNA reads TGTGCCAGCAGTTTAAGAGGGACTAGCACAGATACGCAGTATTTT. Residues: CASSLRGTSTDTQYF.

In the case of this clone: An end of the junction does not agree with germline; a read error may underlie this. This chain uses TRBV6-1 with TRBJ2-2, with 10 positions matching TRBD2. The CDR3 length is 17 residues. The germline CDR1 and CDR2 sequences are MNHNS and SASEGT. This CDR3 is CASREDPPSGRTGELFF. For the CDR3, the DNA is TGTGCCAGCAGAGAAGACCCCCCTAGCGGGAGAACCGGGGAGCTGTTTTTT.

The J gene is TRBJ1-2, the V gene TRBV27, with 8 bases matching TRBD1. The V gene end was trimmed by 5 bases and the J gene end by 5 bases; junction bases not matched to a gene: 10. The CDR3 spans 15 residues. From germline, CDR1 is MNHEY and CDR2 SMNVEV (reference sequence). CDR3 DNA: TGTGCCAGCAGTCCGCAGGGGGCCCCCGGGTATGGCTACACCTTC. Protein product: CASSPQGAPGYGYTF.

This clone was seen just once. The gene calls are TRBV19 and TRBJ2-2; D is perhaps TRBD2 (6 bases). The V gene's germline CDR1 is LNHDA and CDR2 SQIVND (reference sequence). Trimming left V 3 bases short and J 6 bases short, with 14 bases between. This CDR3 has 15 amino acids. The CDR3 loop is CASSMSGRLPGELFF. CDR3 in DNA: TGTGCCAGTAGTATGAGTGGGAGGCTACCCGGGGAGCTGTTTTTT.

The chain carries TRBV5-1 and TRBJ2-3, with D uncertain. Trimming removed 4 bases at V and 0 bases at J, with 9 bases between. The CDR3 length is 14 residues. Germline CDR1 and CDR2: SGHRS and YFSETQ. CDR3 sequence reads: CASSTTPSTDTQYF. The CDR3 DNA sequence: TGCGCCAGCAGCACGACTCCAAGCACAGATACGCAGTATTTT.

The gene calls are TRBV19 and TRBJ2-7; 9 bases agree with TRBD2. CDR3 length: 14 residues. Trimming cost V 5 bases and J 3 bases; bases outside gene matches: 5. The germline V gene has CDR1 LNHDA and CDR2 SQIVND (reference sequence). The CDR3 sequence: CASSGTSQIYEQYF. DNA for the CDR3: TGTGCCAGTAGTGGGACTAGCCAGATCTACGAGCAGTACTTC.

This clone was found once. The chain recombines TRBV27 with TRBJ1-5; 7 bases line up with TRBD1. V lost 4 bases and J lost 2; bases outside the gene matches: 5. The CDR3 spans 15 residues. Germline CDR1 and CDR2: MNHEY and SMNVEV (reference sequence). Here the CDR3 reads CASSSQGGGNQPQHF. CDR3 nucleotides: TGTGCCAGCAGTTCTCAGGGGGGAGGCAATCAGCCCCAGCATTTT.

The J gene is TRBJ1-1, the V gene TRBV27; tentatively, D is TRBD1 (5 bases). Trimming took off 5 bases at V and 0 bases at J, with 13 bases between the two ends. Per germline, CDR1 MNHEY and CDR2 SMNVEV (reference sequence). The CDR3 has 15 residues. CDR3: CASSLRQNMNTEAFF. The CDR3 bases are TGTGCCAGCAGTCTCCGACAGAACATGAACACTGAAGCTTTCTTT.

The rearrangement uses TRBV6-5 and TRBJ1-1; no reliable D call. Trimming took off 2 bases at V and 0 bases at J, with 7 bases between the two ends. From germline, CDR1 is MNHEY and CDR2 SVGAGI. CDR3 length: 14 amino acids. CDR3 amino acids: CASSYEGVNTEAFF. The CDR3 region has the DNA TGTGCCAGCAGTTACGAGGGAGTGAACACTGAAGCTTTCTTT.

This chain links TRBV27 with TRBJ2-5; perhaps TRBD2 as D (6 bases). The closer fit of TRBJ2-7 to the DNA end suggests the J call may be wrong. Germline lookup yields CDR1 MNHEY and CDR2 SMNVEV (reference sequence). The CDR3 is 15 residues long. CDR3 residues: CASSLSYLASHEQYF. The CDR3 nucleotides read TGTGCCAGCAGTTTATCGTACCTAGCGTCCCACGAGCAGTACTTC.

The chain is built from TRBV5-1 and TRBJ1-2, with 7 bases fitting TRBD1. This CDR3 comprises 15 residues. The V segment lost 3 bases and the J segment 0 bases; nucleotides outside the gene matches: 5. The germline CDR1 and CDR2 sequences are SGHRS and YFSETQ. CDR3 amino acids: CASSSGQLANYGYTF. DNA of the CDR3: TGCGCCAGCAGCTCGGGACAGTTAGCTAACTATGGCTACACCTTC.

This chain joins TRBV4-2 and TRBJ2-1; D perhaps matches TRBD2 (5 bases). Trimming pared 8 bases from V and 1 base from J, leaving 15 bases between. This CDR3 is 15 amino acids long. Germline V lookup: CDR1 LGHNA, CDR2 YNFKEQ. This CDR3 is CASQGSPISYNEQFF. The CDR3 DNA reads TGTGCCAGCCAAGGGAGTCCCATTTCCTACAATGAGCAGTTCTTC.